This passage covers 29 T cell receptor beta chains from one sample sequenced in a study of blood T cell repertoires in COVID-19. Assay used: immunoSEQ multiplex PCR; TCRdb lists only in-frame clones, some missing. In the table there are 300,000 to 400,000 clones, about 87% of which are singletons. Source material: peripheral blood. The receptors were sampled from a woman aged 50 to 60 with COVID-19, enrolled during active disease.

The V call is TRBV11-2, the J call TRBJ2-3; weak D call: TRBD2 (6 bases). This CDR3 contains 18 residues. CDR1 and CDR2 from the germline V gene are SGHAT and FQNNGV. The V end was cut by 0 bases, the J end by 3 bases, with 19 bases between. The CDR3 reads CASSLDVAGWKGTDTQYF. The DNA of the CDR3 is TGTGCCAGCAGCTTAGACGTGGCGGGATGGAAGGGTACAGATACGCAGTATTTT.

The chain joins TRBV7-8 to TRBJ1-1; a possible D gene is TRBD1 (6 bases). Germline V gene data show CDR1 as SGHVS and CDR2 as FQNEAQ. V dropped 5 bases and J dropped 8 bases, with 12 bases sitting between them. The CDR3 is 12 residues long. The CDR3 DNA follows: TGTGCCAGCAGCCATACAGGGCTGGAAGCTTTCTTT. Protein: CASSHTGLEAFF.

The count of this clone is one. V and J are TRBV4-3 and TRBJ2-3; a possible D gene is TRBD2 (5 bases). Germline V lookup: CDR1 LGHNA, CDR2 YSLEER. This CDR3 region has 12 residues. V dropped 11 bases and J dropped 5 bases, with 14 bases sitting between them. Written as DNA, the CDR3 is TGCGCCTCGGGAAAGTCGGGAGATACGCAGTATTTT. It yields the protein CASGKSGDTQYF.

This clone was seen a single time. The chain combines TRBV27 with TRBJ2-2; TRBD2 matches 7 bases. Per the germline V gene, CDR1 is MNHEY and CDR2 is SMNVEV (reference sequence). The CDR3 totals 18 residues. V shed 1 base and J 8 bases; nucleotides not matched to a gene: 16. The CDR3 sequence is CASSLYPTRTRGGGELFF. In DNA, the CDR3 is TGTGCCAGCAGTTTATACCCCACCCGGACTAGGGGAGGGGGGGAGCTGTTTTTT.

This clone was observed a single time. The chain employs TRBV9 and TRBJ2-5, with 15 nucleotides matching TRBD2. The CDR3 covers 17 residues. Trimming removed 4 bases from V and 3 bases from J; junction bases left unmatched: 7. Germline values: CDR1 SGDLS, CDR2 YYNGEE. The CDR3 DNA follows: TGTGCCAGCAGCCCACGGACTAGCGGGAGGGCCAAAGAGACCCAGTACTTC. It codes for CASSPRTSGRAKETQYF.

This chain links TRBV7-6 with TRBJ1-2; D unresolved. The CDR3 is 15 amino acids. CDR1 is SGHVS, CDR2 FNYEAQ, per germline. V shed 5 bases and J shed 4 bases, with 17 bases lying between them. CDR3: CASSDRQGGGYGYTF. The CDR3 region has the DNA TGTGCCAGCAGCGATCGACAAGGCGGAGGCTATGGCTACACCTTC. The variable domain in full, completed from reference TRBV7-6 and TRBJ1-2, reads GAGVSQSPRYKVTKRGQDVALRCDPISGHVSLYWYRQALGQGPEFLTYFNYEAQQDKSGLPNDRFSAERPEGSISTLTIQRTEQRDSAMYRCASSDRQGGGYGYTFGSGTRLTVV.

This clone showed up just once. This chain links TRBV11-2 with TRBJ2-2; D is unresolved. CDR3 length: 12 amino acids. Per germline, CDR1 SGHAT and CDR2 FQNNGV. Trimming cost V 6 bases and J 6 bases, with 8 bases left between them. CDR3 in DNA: TGTGCCAGCAGGATTTCGGCCGGGGAGCTGTTTTTT. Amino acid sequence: CASRISAGELFF.

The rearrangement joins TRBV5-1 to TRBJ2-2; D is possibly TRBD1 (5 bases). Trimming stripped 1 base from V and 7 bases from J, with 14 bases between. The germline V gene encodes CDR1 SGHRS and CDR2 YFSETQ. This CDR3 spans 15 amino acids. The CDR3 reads CASSLPSTAIGELFF. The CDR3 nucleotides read TGCGCCAGCAGCTTGCCATCGACAGCGATCGGGGAGCTGTTTTTT.

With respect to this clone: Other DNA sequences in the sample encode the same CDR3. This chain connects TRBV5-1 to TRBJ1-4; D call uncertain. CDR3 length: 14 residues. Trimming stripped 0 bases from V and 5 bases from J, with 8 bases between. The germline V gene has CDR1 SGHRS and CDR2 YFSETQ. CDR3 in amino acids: CASSLAPGNEKLFF. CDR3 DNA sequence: TGCGCCAGCAGCTTGGCCCCAGGAAATGAAAAACTGTTTTTT. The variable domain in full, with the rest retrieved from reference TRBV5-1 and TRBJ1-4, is KAGVTQTPRYLIKTRGQQVTLSCSPISGHRSVSWYQQTPGQGLQFLFEYFSETQRNKGNFPGRFSGRQFSNSRSEMNVSTLELGDSALYLCASSLAPGNEKLFFGSGTQLSVL.

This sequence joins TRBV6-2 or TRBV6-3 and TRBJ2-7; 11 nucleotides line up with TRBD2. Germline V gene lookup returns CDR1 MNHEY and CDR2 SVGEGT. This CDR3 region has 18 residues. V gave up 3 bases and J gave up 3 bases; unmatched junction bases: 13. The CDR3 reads CASSYLPALAGAVYEQYF. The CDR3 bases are TGTGCCAGCAGTTATCTCCCGGCACTAGCGGGAGCGGTCTACGAGCAGTACTTC.

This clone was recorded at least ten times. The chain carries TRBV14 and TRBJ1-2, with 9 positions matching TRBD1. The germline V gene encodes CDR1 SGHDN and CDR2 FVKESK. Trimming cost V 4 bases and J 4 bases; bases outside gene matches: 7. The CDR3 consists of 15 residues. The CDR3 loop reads CASSLTGGRIYGYTF. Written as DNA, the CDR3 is TGTGCCAGCAGCCTGACAGGGGGACGTATCTATGGCTACACCTTC.

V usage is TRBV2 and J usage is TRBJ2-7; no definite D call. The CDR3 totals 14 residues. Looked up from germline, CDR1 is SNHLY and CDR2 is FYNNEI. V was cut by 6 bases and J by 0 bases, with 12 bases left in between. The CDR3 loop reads CASRADSRSYEQYF. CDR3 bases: TGTGCCAGCAGGGCGGATTCGCGCTCCTACGAGCAGTACTTC.

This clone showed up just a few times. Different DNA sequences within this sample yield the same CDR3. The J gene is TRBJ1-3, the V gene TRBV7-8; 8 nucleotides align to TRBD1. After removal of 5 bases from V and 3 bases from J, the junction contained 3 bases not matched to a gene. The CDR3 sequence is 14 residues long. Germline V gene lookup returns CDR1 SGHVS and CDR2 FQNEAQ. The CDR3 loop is CASSPQGVGNTIYF. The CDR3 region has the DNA TGTGCCAGCAGCCCACAGGGGGTTGGAAACACCATATATTTT.

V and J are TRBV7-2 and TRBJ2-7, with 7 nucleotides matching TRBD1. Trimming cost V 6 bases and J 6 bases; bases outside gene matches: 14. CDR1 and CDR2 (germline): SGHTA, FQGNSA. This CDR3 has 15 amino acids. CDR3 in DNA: TGTGCCAGCAGTGGGGGTGACAGGGCACGATTCGAGCAGTACTTC. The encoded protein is CASSGGDRARFEQYF.

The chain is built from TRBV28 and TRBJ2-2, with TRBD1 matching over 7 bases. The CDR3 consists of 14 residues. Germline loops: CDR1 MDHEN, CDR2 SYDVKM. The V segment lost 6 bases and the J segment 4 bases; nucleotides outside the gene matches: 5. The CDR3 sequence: CASSLDRVTGELFF. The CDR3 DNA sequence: TGTGCCAGCAGCCTCGACAGGGTCACCGGGGAGCTGTTTTTT.

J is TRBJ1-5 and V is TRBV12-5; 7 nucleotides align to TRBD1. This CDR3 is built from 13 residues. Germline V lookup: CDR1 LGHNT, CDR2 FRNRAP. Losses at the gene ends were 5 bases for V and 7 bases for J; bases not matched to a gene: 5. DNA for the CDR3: TGTGCTAGTGGTGGACAGGAAGAACAGCCCCAGCATTTT. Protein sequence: CASGGQEEQPQHF.

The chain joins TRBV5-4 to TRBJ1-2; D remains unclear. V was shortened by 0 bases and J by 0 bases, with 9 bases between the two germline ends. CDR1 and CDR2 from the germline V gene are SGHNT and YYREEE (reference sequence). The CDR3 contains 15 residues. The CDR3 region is CASSLDRDSNYGYTF. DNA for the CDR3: TGTGCCAGCAGCTTGGACAGAGATTCTAACTATGGCTACACCTTC. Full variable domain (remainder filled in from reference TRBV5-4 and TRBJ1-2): ETGVTQSPTHLIKTRGQQVTLRCSSQSGHNTVSWYQQALGQGPQFIFQYYREEENGRGNFPPRFSGLQFPNYSSELNVNALELDDSALYLCASSLDRDSNYGYTFGSGTRLTVV.

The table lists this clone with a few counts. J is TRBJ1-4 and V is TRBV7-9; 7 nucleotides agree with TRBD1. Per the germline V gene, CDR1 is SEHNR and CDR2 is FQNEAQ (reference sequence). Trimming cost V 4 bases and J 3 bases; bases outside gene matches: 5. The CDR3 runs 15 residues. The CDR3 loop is CASSSPTGSNEKLFF. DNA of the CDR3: TGTGCCAGCAGCTCTCCGACAGGGTCTAATGAAAAACTGTTTTTT. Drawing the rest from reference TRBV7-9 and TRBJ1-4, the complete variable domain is DTGVSQNPRHKITKRGQNVTFRCDPISEHNRLYWYRQTLGQGPEFLTYFQNEAQLEKSRLLSDRFSAERPKGSFSTLEIQRTEQGDSAMYLCASSSPTGSNEKLFFGSGTQLSVL.

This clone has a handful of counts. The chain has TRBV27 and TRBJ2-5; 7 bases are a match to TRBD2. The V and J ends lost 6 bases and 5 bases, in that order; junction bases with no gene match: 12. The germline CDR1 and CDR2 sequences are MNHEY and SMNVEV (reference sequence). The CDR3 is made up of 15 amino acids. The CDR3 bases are TGTGCCAGCAGACAAACTACACTAGCGACGGAGACCCAGTACTTC. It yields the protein CASRQTTLATETQYF.

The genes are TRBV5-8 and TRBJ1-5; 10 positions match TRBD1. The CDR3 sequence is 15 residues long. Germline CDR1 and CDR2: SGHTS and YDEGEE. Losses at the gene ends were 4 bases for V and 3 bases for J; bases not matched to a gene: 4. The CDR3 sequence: CASSHGTGDNQPQHF. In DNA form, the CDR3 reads TGTGCCAGCAGCCACGGGACAGGGGACAATCAGCCCCAGCATTTT.

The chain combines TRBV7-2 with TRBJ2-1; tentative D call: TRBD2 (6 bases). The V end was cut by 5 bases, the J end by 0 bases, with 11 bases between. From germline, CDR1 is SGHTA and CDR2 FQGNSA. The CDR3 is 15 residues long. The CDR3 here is CASSPGVSSYNEQFF. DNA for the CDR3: TGTGCCAGCAGCCCGGGGGTTAGCTCCTACAATGAGCAGTTCTTC. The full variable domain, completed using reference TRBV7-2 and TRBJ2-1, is GAGVSQSPSNKVTEKGKDVELRCDPISGHTALYWYRQSLGQGLEFLIYFQGNSAPDKSGLPSDRFSAERTGGSVSTLTIQRTQQEDSAVYLCASSPGVSSYNEQFFGPGTRLTVL.

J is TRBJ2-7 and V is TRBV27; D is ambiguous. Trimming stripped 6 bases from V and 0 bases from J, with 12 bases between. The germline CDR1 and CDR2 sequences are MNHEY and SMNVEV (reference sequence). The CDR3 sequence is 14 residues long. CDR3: CASRTRESSYEQYF. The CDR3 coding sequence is TGTGCCAGCAGGACACGAGAGAGCTCCTACGAGCAGTACTTC.

The chain's CDR3 is CASTLGEGRSNEQFF. CDR3 DNA sequence: TGTGCCAGCACCCTAGGGGAGGGGCGATCGAATGAGCAGTTCTTC. The genes are TRBV27 and TRBJ2-1; 7 nucleotides agree with TRBD2. This CDR3 is 15 amino acids long. J was trimmed by 7 bases and V by 7 bases; bases with no gene match: 13. Per germline, CDR1 MNHEY and CDR2 SMNVEV (reference sequence).

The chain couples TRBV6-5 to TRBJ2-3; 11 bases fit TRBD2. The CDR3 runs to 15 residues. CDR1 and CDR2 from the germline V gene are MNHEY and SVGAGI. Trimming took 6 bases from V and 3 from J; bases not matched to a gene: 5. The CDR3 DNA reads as TGTGCCAGCAGAAAACTAGCGGGAGTAACAGATACGCAGTATTTT. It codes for CASRKLAGVTDTQYF.

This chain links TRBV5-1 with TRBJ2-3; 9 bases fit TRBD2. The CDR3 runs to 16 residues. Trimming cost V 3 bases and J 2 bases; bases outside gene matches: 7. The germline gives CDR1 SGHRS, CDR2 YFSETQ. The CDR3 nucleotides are TGCGCCAGCAGCTGGGCGCTAGCGGGACTCACAGATACGCAGTATTTT. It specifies CASSWALAGLTDTQYF.

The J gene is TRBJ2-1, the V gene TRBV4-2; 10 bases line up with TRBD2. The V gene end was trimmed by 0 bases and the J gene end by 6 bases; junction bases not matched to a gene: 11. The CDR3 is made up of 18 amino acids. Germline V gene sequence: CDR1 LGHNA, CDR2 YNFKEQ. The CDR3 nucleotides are TGTGCCAGCAGCCAAGATTTTGGAGCGGGAGGGAGGGGCAATGAGCAGTTCTTC. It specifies CASSQDFGAGGRGNEQFF.

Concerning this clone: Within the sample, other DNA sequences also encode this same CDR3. CDR3 coding DNA: TGCGCCAGCAGCCTCCAAGCCTCGAACACTGAAGCTTTCTTT. This sequence encodes CASSLQASNTEAFF. The rearrangement uses TRBV5-1 and TRBJ1-1; D unresolved. V lost 4 bases and J 1 base, leaving 11 bases between the germline ends. The CDR3 contains 14 residues. Germline values: CDR1 SGHRS, CDR2 YFSETQ.

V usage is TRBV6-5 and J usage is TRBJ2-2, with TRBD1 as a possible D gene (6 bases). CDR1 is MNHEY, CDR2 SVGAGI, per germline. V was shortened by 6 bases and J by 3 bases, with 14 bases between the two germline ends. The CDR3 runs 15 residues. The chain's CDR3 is CASSLGGYDTGELFF. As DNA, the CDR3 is TGTGCCAGCAGCCTAGGGGGTTACGACACCGGGGAGCTGTTTTTT.

CDR3 coding DNA: TGCGCCAGCAGCTTGTCGTCCGGAAACACCATATATTTT. It encodes CASSLSSGNTIYF. This sequence joins TRBV5-1 and TRBJ1-3; no reliable D call. CDR1 SGHRS and CDR2 YFSETQ come from the germline V gene. The ends were cut back, 1 base at V and 4 bases at J, with 6 bases in the middle. The CDR3 extends over 13 amino acids.